These 32 T cell receptor beta chains originate from one sample sequenced in a study of technical replicates of blood from a few donors. Sequencing was performed with immunoSEQ multiplex PCR; in TCRdb, only in-frame clones are kept and a portion is missing. The sample shows roughly 60,000 clones, 85% to 90% of them seen only once. The sample was PBMCs. These TCRs come from a human donor in good health. Some clones in this sample may be carry-over from other donors' samples.

This chain uses TRBV30 with TRBJ2-7, with a tentative D call TRBD2 (5 bases). V lost 5 bases and J 0 bases, leaving 8 bases between the germline ends. This CDR3 comprises 12 residues. Germline CDR1 GTSNPN, CDR2 SVGIG (reference sequence). The CDR3 bases are TGTGCCTGGGGACTGGACTCCTACGAGCAGTACTTC. Protein product: CAWGLDSYEQYF.

The J gene is TRBJ2-2, the V gene TRBV6-5, with 8 bases aligning to TRBD1. This CDR3 has 13 residues. With 5 bases clipped from V and 7 bases from J, the junction kept 3 bases outside the gene matches. Germline-derived CDR1 and CDR2 are MNHEY and SVGAGI. Written as DNA, the CDR3 is TGTGCCAGCAGTGGACAGGGCTACGGGGAGCTGTTTTTT. It codes for CASSGQGYGELFF.

Only a few counts were recorded for this clone. V and J are TRBV2 and TRBJ1-6; unclear D gene. CDR1 is SNHLY, CDR2 FYNNEI, per germline. V was clipped by 2 bases and J by 7 bases, with 9 bases between them. The CDR3 length is 14 residues. The CDR3 sequence: CASSEKPLNSPLHF. Written as DNA, the CDR3 is TGTGCCAGCAGTGAAAAGCCCCTGAATTCACCCCTCCACTTT.

The chain has TRBV2 and TRBJ1-4; 9 nucleotides line up with TRBD1. Germline V lookup: CDR1 SNHLY, CDR2 FYNNEI. Trimming at V came to 6 bases and at J to 4 bases, leaving 6 bases not matched to a gene. The CDR3 totals 15 residues. As DNA, the CDR3 is TGTGCCAGCAGGGGGACAGGGAAGGGTAATGAAAAACTGTTTTTT. This sequence encodes CASRGTGKGNEKLFF. Based on the CDR3 plus reference TRBV2 and TRBJ1-4, the full variable domain is EPEVTQTPSHQVTQMGQEVILRCVPISNHLYFYWYRQILGQKVEFLVSFYNNEISEKSEIFDDQFSVERPDGSNFTLKIRSTKLEDSAMYFCASRGTGKGNEKLFFGSGTQLSVL.

This chain joins TRBV4-3 and TRBJ2-7; 9 nucleotides align to TRBD1. The V gene's germline CDR1 is LGHNA and CDR2 YSLEER. V was pared by 0 bases and J by 0 bases, with 3 bases of the junction left unmatched. The CDR3 length is 16 residues. The CDR3 coding sequence is TGCGCCAGCAGCCAAGATGGGACAGGGTTCTCCTACGAGCAGTACTTC. Amino acid sequence: CASSQDGTGFSYEQYF.

Regarding this clone: At one of its ends the junction is not consistent with the germline gene, which may arise from a read error. The chain's CDR3 is CAISESSEDRGF. The CDR3 DNA sequence: TGTGCCATCAGTGAGTCGTCTGAGGACAGGGGCTTC. The V and J genes are TRBV10-3 and TRBJ1-2; TRBD1 matches 9 bases. This CDR3 is built from 12 residues. Germline V gene lookup returns CDR1 ENHRY and CDR2 SYGVKD.

CDR3 sequence: CASSPREDGYGYTF. For the CDR3, the DNA is TGCGCCAGCAGCCCACGGGAGGATGGCTATGGCTACACCTTC. The rearrangement joins TRBV4-1 to TRBJ1-2; D call uncertain. The germline V and J ends were trimmed by 4 bases and 4 bases, with 13 bases remaining between them. The germline CDR1 and CDR2 sequences are MGHRA and YSYEKL. The CDR3 length is 14 residues.

V gene TRBV2 combines with J gene TRBJ2-5; 9 positions agree with TRBD1. CDR1 SNHLY and CDR2 FYNNEI come from the germline V gene. This CDR3 spans 17 amino acids. V lost 4 bases to trimming and J lost 1 base; unmatched junction nucleotides: 10. The CDR3 bases are TGTGCCAGCAGTGCTCCGGGACAGGGACTCCTCCAAGAGACCCAGTACTTC. Its translation is CASSAPGQGLLQETQYF.

A few counts support this clone. The rearrangement joins TRBV7-3 to TRBJ2-1; 10 nucleotides match TRBD2. After removal of 2 bases from V and 6 bases from J, the junction contained 4 bases not matched to a gene. The CDR3 is 15 amino acids. The germline CDR1 and CDR2 sequences are SGHTA and FQGTGA. CDR3 nucleotide sequence: TGTGCCAGCAGCTTAGCTAGCGGGAGTCCCAATGAGCAGTTCTTC. Amino acids: CASSLASGSPNEQFF.

The chain has TRBV7-2 and TRBJ1-3; D unresolved. V was trimmed by 2 bases and J by 0 bases, leaving 8 bases between them. This CDR3 is 15 amino acids long. Per the germline V gene, CDR1 is SGHTA and CDR2 is FQGNSA. The CDR3 protein is CASSLSQISGNTIYF. The CDR3 bases are TGTGCCAGCAGCTTAAGCCAAATCTCTGGAAACACCATATATTTT.

This clone was seen once. The V call is TRBV4-2, the J call TRBJ2-1, with 11 bases aligning to TRBD2. V lost 2 bases and J lost 0; bases outside the gene matches: 3. Germline values: CDR1 LGHNA, CDR2 YNFKEQ. This CDR3 comprises 17 residues. In DNA, the CDR3 is TGTGCCAGCAGCCAACCTACTAGCGGGAGCTCCTACAATGAGCAGTTCTTC. This encodes CASSQPTSGSSYNEQFF.

The CDR3 sequence: CASSPGGRGSGYGYTF. For the CDR3, the DNA is TGTGCCAGCTCACCAGGAGGACGGGGGTCCGGGTATGGCTACACCTTC. This rearrangement joins TRBV18 to TRBJ1-2; a possible D gene is TRBD1 (5 bases). The germline V gene has CDR1 KGHSH and CDR2 LQKENI. This CDR3 has 16 amino acids. Trimming took off 2 bases at V and 5 bases at J, with 18 bases between the two ends.

J is TRBJ2-1 and V is TRBV6-1; 10 positions match TRBD2. V shed 5 bases, J shed 9 bases, and the junction held 7 bases outside the gene matches. Germline V CDR1 and CDR2: MNHNS, SASEGT. The CDR3 spans 14 residues. The DNA of the CDR3 is TGTGCCAGCAGTCGGTCTAGCGGGAGTTCTGAGCAGTTCTTC. Protein: CASSRSSGSSEQFF.

The V gene is TRBV15, the J gene TRBJ1-1, with D unresolved. The ends were cut back, 0 bases at V and 6 bases at J, with 14 bases in the middle. This CDR3 region has 15 residues. Germline CDR1 and CDR2: LNHNV and YYDKDF (reference sequence). The CDR3 here is CATSRDVTGFPEAFF. CDR3 bases: TGTGCCACCAGCAGAGATGTCACGGGTTTCCCTGAAGCTTTCTTT.

This rearrangement joins TRBV5-6 to TRBJ2-7; tentatively, D is TRBD1 (6 bases). The CDR3 has 13 residues. The V gene lost 4 bases and the J gene lost 5 bases, with 13 bases spanning the gap. Per the germline V gene, CDR1 is SGHDT and CDR2 is YYEEEE. CDR3 in amino acids: CASSPGVSHEQYF. DNA for the CDR3: TGTGCCAGCAGCCCAGGGGTTTCCCACGAGCAGTACTTC.

This chain links TRBV5-6 with TRBJ2-1, with 10 nucleotides matching TRBD2. V lost 2 bases and J lost 8; bases outside the gene matches: 10. The CDR3 is 16 amino acids. The germline V gene has CDR1 SGHDT and CDR2 YYEEEE. CDR3 coding DNA: TGTGCCAGCAGCTTTCTATCTAGCGGGAGTTGGTATGAGCAGTTCTTC. This translates into CASSFLSSGSWYEQFF.

The chain has TRBV2 and TRBJ2-7, with a tentative D call TRBD2 (5 bases). The CDR3 is 15 residues long. The V end lost 6 bases, the J end lost 2 bases, and 17 bases lay between the germline ends. The V gene's germline CDR1 is SNHLY and CDR2 FYNNEI. The CDR3 region has the DNA TGTGCCAGCAGCCCGCCCCAGCGGAACCCCTACGAGCAGTACTTC. Amino acids: CASSPPQRNPYEQYF.

V gene TRBV4-3 combines with J gene TRBJ2-1; 7 nucleotides align to TRBD2. Per the germline V gene, CDR1 is LGHNA and CDR2 is YSLEER. The CDR3 length is 18 residues. Unmatched junction bases numbered 8, after V lost 0 bases and J lost 0 bases. The CDR3 spells CASSQDRVAGRSYNEQFF. CDR3 nucleotide sequence: TGCGCCAGCAGCCAAGATAGAGTAGCGGGCCGCTCCTACAATGAGCAGTTCTTC.

The rearrangement joins TRBV29-1 to TRBJ1-4; 8 nucleotides align to TRBD1. Trimming removed 7 bases from V and 7 bases from J; junction bases left unmatched: 11. This CDR3 comprises 14 residues. Germline V gene sequence: CDR1 SQVTM, CDR2 ANQGSEA. CDR3 DNA: TGCAGCGCCCAAACAGGGGGAGGACGTGAAAAACTGTTTTTT. Amino acids: CSAQTGGGREKLFF. The full variable domain, rest sourced from reference TRBV29-1 and TRBJ1-4, is SAVISQKPSRDICQRGTSLTIQCQVDSQVTMMFWYRQQPGQSLTLIATANQGSEATYESGFVIDKFPISRPNLTFSTLTVSNMSPEDSSIYLCSAQTGGGREKLFFGSGTQLSVL.

The chain joins TRBV2 to TRBJ1-1, with D perhaps TRBD1 (6 bases). Trimming stripped 6 bases from V and 1 base from J, with 18 bases between. Germline CDR1 SNHLY, CDR2 FYNNEI. This CDR3 contains 16 residues. DNA for the CDR3: TGTGCCAGCAGCGCAATGCGGGGGGCAGGGAACACTGAAGCTTTCTTT. Its translation: CASSAMRGAGNTEAFF.

The chain recombines TRBV27 with TRBJ1-1, with D maybe TRBD1 (5 bases). The V end lost 2 bases, the J end lost 5 bases, and 9 bases lay between the germline ends. There are 13 residues in the CDR3. Germline values: CDR1 MNHEY, CDR2 SMNVEV (reference sequence). In nucleotides, the CDR3 is TGTGCCAGCAGTTTACAACAGGCTACTGAAGCTTTCTTT. Its translation: CASSLQQATEAFF.

This clone was observed a few times. This chain connects TRBV19 to TRBJ1-2, with no clear D. Germline V CDR1 and CDR2: LNHDA, SQIVND (reference sequence). The CDR3 runs 13 residues. The V and J ends lost 6 bases and 2 bases respectively, with 10 bases between them. CDR3 sequence (DNA): TGTGCCAGTAGGATGGCGGGGAACTATGGCTACACCTTC. Protein product: CASRMAGNYGYTF.

The V and J genes are TRBV27 and TRBJ2-7; 7 bases fit TRBD1. V lost 5 bases, J lost 2 bases, and 6 bases stayed unmatched. The CDR3 has 14 residues. The germline V gene has CDR1 MNHEY and CDR2 SMNVEV (reference sequence). Here the CDR3 reads CASSPWGQPYEQYF. CDR3 nucleotide sequence: TGTGCCAGCAGTCCGTGGGGACAGCCCTACGAGCAGTACTTC.

The V and J genes are TRBV6-5 and TRBJ2-5, with 10 bases that match TRBD2. Germline V gives CDR1 MNHEY, CDR2 SVGAGI. The trim removed 4 bases at V and 5 bases at J, leaving 7 bases unmatched. CDR3 length: 15 amino acids. The CDR3 bases are TGTGCCAGCAGTTCATCAGCGGGAGGGTACGAGACCCAGTACTTC. Translating gives CASSSSAGGYETQYF.

This clone was seen more than once but under ten times. The rearrangement links TRBV14 to TRBJ2-1; 9 nucleotides match TRBD2. V dropped 0 bases and J dropped 6; count of bases not matched to a gene: 15. Germline CDR1 reads SGHDN; CDR2 reads FVKESK. This CDR3 is 19 amino acids long. CDR3 residues: CASSQDLRRGGLRGNEQFF. As DNA, the CDR3 is TGTGCCAGCAGCCAAGATCTTCGGCGGGGGGGCCTCAGGGGCAATGAGCAGTTCTTC.

This chain's CDR3 is CASSLRQGYEQYF. DNA of the CDR3: TGCGCCAGCAGCCTAAGACAGGGATACGAGCAGTACTTC. V usage is TRBV5-1 and J usage is TRBJ2-7, with 7 bases aligning to TRBD1. CDR3 length: 13 amino acids. Losses at the gene ends were 4 bases for V and 4 bases for J; bases not matched to a gene: 5. Germline values: CDR1 SGHRS, CDR2 YFSETQ.

This clone showed up just once. The V gene is TRBV5-4, the J gene TRBJ2-5, with a tentative D call TRBD2 (6 bases). Trimming took 0 bases from V and 2 from J, leaving 8 bases between them. Germline values: CDR1 SGHNT, CDR2 YYREEE (reference sequence). The CDR3 runs 14 residues. The CDR3 DNA is TGTGCCAGCAGCTTGGGCGGGGTACAAGAGACCCAGTACTTC. As protein: CASSLGGVQETQYF.

The chain is built from TRBV18 and TRBJ2-2, with 8 bases fitting TRBD1. CDR1 is KGHSH and CDR2 is LQKENI in the germline V gene. The CDR3 length is 16 residues. V trimming: 4 bases; J trimming: 5 bases; junction bases outside the gene matches: 9. CDR3 region: CASSLGTGGFTGELFF. Written as DNA, the CDR3 is TGTGCCAGCTCACTAGGGACAGGCGGATTTACCGGGGAGCTGTTTTTT.

The V call is TRBV4-3, the J call TRBJ2-7; 8 bases are a match to TRBD1. The CDR3 consists of 15 residues. With 1 base clipped from V and 4 bases from J, the junction kept 6 bases outside the gene matches. The germline gives CDR1 LGHNA, CDR2 YSLEER. The CDR3 DNA follows: TGCGCCAGCAGCCAAGGGGCAGGGGGCGAATACGAGCAGTACTTC. Protein sequence: CASSQGAGGEYEQYF.

A few counts support this clone. V gene TRBV12-5 combines with J gene TRBJ2-1; 9 bases align to TRBD2. This CDR3 has 14 amino acids. Germline V gene sequence: CDR1 LGHNT, CDR2 FRNRAP. The ends lost 9 bases at V and 5 bases at J; junction bases unmatched: 8. The CDR3 DNA follows: TGTGCTAGACCTCGACTAGCGGAGCACAATGAGCAGTTCTTC. This encodes CARPRLAEHNEQFF.

The gene calls are TRBV4-1 and TRBJ2-7; no firm D call. The V gene lost 4 bases and the J gene lost 0 bases, with 10 bases spanning the gap. This CDR3 spans 14 amino acids. Looked up from germline, CDR1 is MGHRA and CDR2 is YSYEKL. The CDR3 loop is CASSPVFGSYEQYF. For the CDR3, the DNA is TGCGCCAGCAGCCCCGTCTTCGGCTCCTACGAGCAGTACTTC.

V is TRBV5-6 and J is TRBJ1-2; TRBD1 agrees at 7 bases. With 4 bases clipped from V and 6 bases from J, the junction kept 9 bases outside the gene matches. In germline, CDR1 is SGHDT, CDR2 YYEEEE. The CDR3 is 14 amino acids. The CDR3 DNA sequence: TGTGCCAGCAGCCCCCAGGGACAGTTTCATGGCTACACCTTC. It is translated as CASSPQGQFHGYTF.